This TCR beta chain derives from a study of control samples from healthy donors and cancer patients. The CDR3 loop spans 14 amino acids. Germline V gene data show CDR1 as SEHNR and CDR2 as FQNEAQ (reference sequence). V was trimmed by 2 bases and J by 4 bases, leaving 9 bases between them. Data came from immunoSEQ multiplex PCR; TCRdb stores just in-frame clones and leaves some out. The repertoire has about 140,000 clones, approximately 94% of them found once; the top ten carry under 15%. Sample: blood. This chain links TRBV7-9 with TRBJ2-1; no reliable D call. The TCR sequence derives from a man aged 35 to 55 in good health. The CDR3 loop reads CASSLSHGYNEQFF. DNA of the CDR3: TGTGCCAGCAGCTTAAGTCACGGATACAATGAGCAGTTCTTC.